This TCR beta chain was captured in a study of blood T cell repertoires in COVID-19. Those who participated ranged in age from about 18 to 89 years and resided in 20 to 30 US areas. In the original analysis: Reference gene primer amplification yielded estimated nucleated cell counts. The data were produced by immunoSEQ multiplex PCR, yet TCRdb's version contains in-frame clones alone and is incomplete. That table furnishes V, J and clone size, whereas the DNA furnished D and trimming. The data contain 230,000 or so clones, roughly 88% of them seen just once; the ten biggest clones take up roughly 2.4%. This clonotype originated in a woman in her 40s with acute COVID-19. The sequenced material came from PBMCs or T cells enriched from blood (not recorded which).

CDR3 sequence (DNA): TGTGCCAGCTCACCAAAGGGCTTGAGCGGGGGAGGAAACACCGGGGAGCTGTTTTTT. Translated, it gives CASSPKGLSGGGNTGELFF. The chain carries TRBV18 and TRBJ2-2; 8 nucleotides align to TRBD2. Per the germline V gene, CDR1 is KGHSH and CDR2 is LQKENI. V lost 2 bases to trimming and J lost 2 bases; unmatched junction nucleotides: 13. This CDR3 region has 19 residues.